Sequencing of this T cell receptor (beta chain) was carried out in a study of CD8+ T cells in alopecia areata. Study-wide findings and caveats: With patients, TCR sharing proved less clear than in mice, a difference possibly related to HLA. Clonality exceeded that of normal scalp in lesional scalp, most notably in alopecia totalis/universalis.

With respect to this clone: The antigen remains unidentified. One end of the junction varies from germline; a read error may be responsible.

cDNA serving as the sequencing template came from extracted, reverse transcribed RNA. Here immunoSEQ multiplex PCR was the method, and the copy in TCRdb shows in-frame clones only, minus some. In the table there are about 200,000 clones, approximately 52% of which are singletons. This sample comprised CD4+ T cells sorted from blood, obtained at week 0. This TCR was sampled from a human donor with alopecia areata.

DNA for the CDR3: TGTGCTAGCAGCTTAGCGGGGACAGGGGGACACACCGGGGAGCTGTTTTTT. Translation: CASSLAGTGGHTGELFF. The chain joins TRBV7-7 to TRBJ2-2, with 11 bases that match TRBD1. This CDR3 contains 17 residues. CDR1 and CDR2 from the germline V gene are SSHAT and FNYEAQ (reference sequence).